The rows below give T cell receptor beta chains drawn from one sample of a study of shared clonotypes between healthy human individuals. Some clones are missing from TCRdb's copy, which holds only in-frame ones; the method was immunoSEQ multiplex PCR. The sample carries more than 400,000 clones, about 96% recorded once. Sequencing was carried out using naive CD4+ T cells sorted from blood. The receptors originated from a woman aged 25 to 39 in good health. Each CDR3 is given with its conserved first and last residue. The order of the fields is CDR3 DNA, CDR3 protein, clone size, V gene, D gene, J gene. The D gene is left open where the match is weak. Size tells how often a clone was seen (once, few, many) or the class of an expanded clone, and some rows leave it out.

TGTGCCATCAGCTACGGGACGCCAAACTATGGCTACACCTTC | CAISYGTPNYGYTF | - | TRBV10-3 | - | TRBJ1-2
TGTGCCAGCAGTTTATATGCAGACGAGCAGTACTTC | CASSLYADEQYF | - | TRBV28 | - | TRBJ2-7
TGCGCCAGCAGCTTGCTGGGTATGAACACTGAAGCTTTCTTT | CASSLLGMNTEAFF | - | TRBV5-1 | - | TRBJ1-1
TGTGCCATCACCTCCGGGACAGAAACCTACGAGCAGTACTTC | CAITSGTETYEQYF | - | TRBV10-3 | TRBD1 | TRBJ2-7
TGCAGCGTCGCCGGGACAGCGAATCAGCCCCAGCATTTT | CSVAGTANQPQHF | - | TRBV29-1 | TRBD1 | TRBJ1-5
TGTGCCACCAGCAGAGGGCGACAGGGGGTTGCAACTAATGAAAAACTGTTTTTT | CATSRGRQGVATNEKLFF | - | TRBV15 | TRBD1 | TRBJ1-4
TGTGCCAGCAGAGACCCGGGACAGGGGGCCGAGCAGTACTTC | CASRDPGQGAEQYF | - | TRBV28 | TRBD1 | TRBJ2-7
TGCGCCAGCAGCCAAGCCGGGGACAGCCTGCGGTTCCAAGAGACCCAGTACTTC | CASSQAGDSLRFQETQYF | - | TRBV4-1 | TRBD1 | TRBJ2-5
TGTGCCAGCAGGACGGGACAGGGGGCGAGCTATGGCTACACCTTC | CASRTGQGASYGYTF | once | TRBV28 | TRBD1 | TRBJ1-2
TGCGCCAGCAGCGTCGTTACGGGGAACACTGAAGCTTTCTTT | CASSVVTGNTEAFF | once | TRBV5-1 | - | TRBJ1-1
TGTGCCAGCAGTTTATTCGGACTAGCTGGCGAGCAGTTCTTC | CASSLFGLAGEQFF | - | TRBV28 | TRBD2 | TRBJ2-1
TGTGCCAGCAGTCGGGTGAACGGGAATCAGCCCCAGCATTTT | CASSRVNGNQPQHF | - | TRBV27 | - | TRBJ1-5
TGTGCCAGCTCGCAACAGGGGGACACCTACGAGCAGTACTTC | CASSQQGDTYEQYF | - | TRBV18 | TRBD1 | TRBJ2-7
TGTGCCAGCACCCGGGACAGGGGGTTGGACGAGCAGTACTTC | CASTRDRGLDEQYF | once | TRBV6-1 | TRBD1 | TRBJ2-7
TGTGCCAGCAGCTTGGCTACTAGGTGGGAGACCCAGTACTTC | CASSLATRWETQYF | - | TRBV7-8 | - | TRBJ2-5
TGTGCCAGCAGCTTCCAGGGGGCGCAAGCTTTCTTT | CASSFQGAQAFF | - | TRBV11-2 | TRBD1 | TRBJ1-1
TGTGCCAGCAGTTTTTTAGGATCAAACCCCTACGAGCAGTACTTC | CASSFLGSNPYEQYF | - | TRBV28 | - | TRBJ2-7
TGTGCCAGTAGTTATAGACTAGCGGGAGGTAGGTACGAGCAGTACTTC | CASSYRLAGGRYEQYF | - | TRBV19 | TRBD2 | TRBJ2-7
TGTGCCAGCAGTCAACAGGCGCAGAACACTGAAGCTTTCTTT | CASSQQAQNTEAFF | few | TRBV6-6 | - | TRBJ1-1
TGTGCCAGCAGTGAGGCTGGGGTCTATGGCTACACCTTC | CASSEAGVYGYTF | - | TRBV6-1 | - | TRBJ1-2
TGTGCCAGCAGCCCCTATAACCCTAGCACAGATACGCAGTATTTT | CASSPYNPSTDTQYF | - | TRBV9 | - | TRBJ2-3
TGTGCCAGCAGCGTAGGGGGTGGGTACAATGAGCAGTTCTTC | CASSVGGGYNEQFF | once | TRBV9 | - | TRBJ2-1
TGTGCCAGCAGCTCCCGGAAGGGGAAAAGCATTCAGTACTTC | CASSSRKGKSIQYF | - | TRBV7-8 | - | TRBJ2-4